What follows are 26 T cell receptor beta chains derived from one specimen sequenced in a study of T cell responses to AZD1222 COVID-19 vaccine. Clones were sequenced by immunoSEQ multiplex PCR, and TCRdb holds only the in-frame ones, with some missing. The data contain just over 65,000 clones, over 75% of them singletons. This material consisted of peripheral blood, taken on day 0 of AZD1222 vaccination. These receptors were taken from an adult in good health.

Only a few counts were recorded for this clone. V is TRBV6-4 and J is TRBJ2-3; D is tentatively TRBD1 or TRBD2 (6 bases each). CDR3 length equals 15 residues. CDR1 MRHNA and CDR2 SNTAGT come from the germline V gene. Trimming pared 3 bases from V and 0 bases from J, leaving 10 bases between. CDR3 nucleotides: TGTGCCAGCAGTGAAGGGGGGACTAGCACAGATACGCAGTATTTT. Its translation: CASSEGGTSTDTQYF.

J is TRBJ2-3 and V is TRBV21-1; the D call in the table, TRBD2, was not verified against the DNA. TRBV21-1 is tagged as a pseudogene. This CDR3 has 18 amino acids. The CDR3 DNA sequence: TGTGCCAGCAGGCGCCCCCGGGGACTAGCGGGAGGGACAGATACGCAGTATTTT. Protein: CASRRPRGLAGGTDTQYF.

The chain is built from TRBV11-3 and TRBJ1-1; 11 positions match TRBD1. The V gene's germline CDR1 is SGHNT and CDR2 YENEEA. Trimming removed 5 bases from V and 1 base from J; junction bases left unmatched: 9. The CDR3 contains 17 residues. CDR3 nucleotides: TGTGCCAGCAGCACGGACAGGGGGCCCACTTCGAACACTGAAGCTTTCTTT. It translates to CASSTDRGPTSNTEAFF. Full variable domain (rest looked up from reference TRBV11-3 and TRBJ1-1): EAGVVQSPRYKIIEKKQPVAFWCNPISGHNTLYWYLQNLGQGPELLIRYENEEAVDDSQLPKDRFSAERLKGVDSTLKIQPAELGDSAVYLCASSTDRGPTSNTEAFFGQGTRLTVV.

V usage is TRBV4-3 and J usage is TRBJ2-3; the match to TRBD2 covers 7 bases. Germline CDR1 and CDR2: LGHNA and YSLEER. The CDR3 has 15 amino acids. Trimming cost V 1 base and J 2 bases; bases outside gene matches: 3. The CDR3 loop reads CASSQGGGYTDTQYF. CDR3 coding DNA: TGCGCCAGCAGCCAAGGCGGGGGATACACAGATACGCAGTATTTT.

This chain joins TRBV5-1 and TRBJ1-3; no clear D. V dropped 0 bases and J dropped 8 bases, with 15 bases sitting between them. The CDR3 has 15 amino acids. Germline-derived CDR1 and CDR2 are SGHRS and YFSETQ. The CDR3: CASSLASGSVDTIYF. The CDR3 DNA follows: TGCGCCAGCAGCTTGGCCAGCGGCTCTGTGGACACCATATATTTT.

The chain carries TRBV10-3 and TRBJ1-5; TRBD1 matches 7 bases. CDR1 is ENHRY and CDR2 is SYGVKD in the germline V gene. Trimming removed 8 bases from V and 4 bases from J; junction bases left unmatched: 8. This CDR3 is 14 amino acids long. CDR3 residues: CAISGQNPNQPQHF. The CDR3 bases are TGTGCCATCTCGGGACAGAACCCAAATCAGCCCCAGCATTTT.

As concerns this clone: Different DNA sequences within this sample yield the same CDR3. The chain's CDR3 is CATSRDSSYNSPLHF. CDR3 in DNA: TGTGCCACCAGCAGAGATAGCTCCTATAATTCACCCCTCCACTTT. This chain connects TRBV15 to TRBJ1-6; the D is unclear. CDR3 length: 15 residues. The ends were cut back, 0 bases at V and 0 bases at J, with 3 bases in the middle. The germline gives CDR1 LNHNV, CDR2 YYDKDF (reference sequence).

This clone occurred once. V usage is TRBV29-1 and J usage is TRBJ2-1, with TRBD2 matching 13 bases. Trimming cost V 3 bases and J 0 bases; bases outside gene matches: 17. This CDR3 is 21 amino acids long. Looked up from germline, CDR1 is SQVTM and CDR2 is ANQGSEA. The CDR3 loop is CSVDLGGGTSGDSGSYNEQFF. CDR3 sequence (DNA): TGCAGCGTTGACCTGGGCGGGGGGACTAGCGGGGATAGTGGCTCCTACAATGAGCAGTTCTTC.

The chain joins TRBV15 to TRBJ1-2; the D gene is possibly TRBD1 (5 bases). The germline V and J ends were trimmed by 4 bases and 8 bases, with 20 bases remaining between them. This CDR3 is built from 15 residues. The germline V gene encodes CDR1 LNHNV and CDR2 YYDKDF (reference sequence). CDR3 sequence reads: CATSTTQGAVTGYTF. CDR3 DNA sequence: TGTGCCACCAGCACCACCCAAGGGGCAGTGACGGGCTACACCTTC.

V gene TRBV6-5 combines with J gene TRBJ2-1, with a weak D call TRBD1 (5 bases). The length of the CDR3 is 14 residues. Germline lookup yields CDR1 MNHEY and CDR2 SVGAGI. The V end was cut by 7 bases, the J end by 9 bases, with 19 bases between. The CDR3 spells CASNPFRVDGEQFF. DNA of the CDR3: TGTGCCAGCAACCCATTCAGGGTTGACGGTGAGCAGTTCTTC.

This clone was recorded a few times. V usage is TRBV2 and J usage is TRBJ2-2, with D maybe TRBD2 (6 bases). Trimming took 6 bases from V and 1 from J, leaving 15 bases between them. The V gene's germline CDR1 is SNHLY and CDR2 FYNNEI. This CDR3 spans 16 amino acids. The CDR3 sequence is CASSQEGLGNTGELFF. CDR3 bases: TGTGCCAGCAGCCAGGAGGGGCTAGGGAACACCGGGGAGCTGTTTTTT.

The chain joins TRBV6-5 to TRBJ2-3; D gene unclear. The germline CDR1 and CDR2 sequences are MNHEY and SVGAGI. This CDR3 comprises 15 residues. The V and J ends lost 6 bases and 0 bases respectively, with 13 bases between them. The CDR3 is CASSGQVGSTDTQYF. In DNA form, the CDR3 reads TGTGCCAGCAGCGGGCAAGTCGGCAGCACAGATACGCAGTATTTT.

This chain uses TRBV4-2 with TRBJ2-2; 8 nucleotides agree with TRBD1. This CDR3 comprises 16 residues. With V trimmed by 0 bases and J by 6 bases, 6 bases remained unmatched. The germline CDR1 and CDR2 sequences are LGHNA and YNFKEQ. The CDR3 DNA reads as TGTGCCAGCAGCCAAGATAGCCAGGGGGCTCCCGGGGAGCTGTTTTTT. As protein: CASSQDSQGAPGELFF.

The chain recombines TRBV6-6 with TRBJ1-5; TRBD1 matches at 9 bases. Unmatched junction bases numbered 6, after V lost 3 bases and J lost 6 bases. CDR1 MNHNY and CDR2 SVGAGI come from the germline V gene (reference sequence). The CDR3 sequence is 15 residues long. CDR3 sequence: CASSYIGQGTQPQHF. The CDR3 DNA reads as TGTGCCAGCAGTTATATTGGACAGGGGACTCAGCCCCAGCATTTT.

The sample holds one count of this clone. The V and J genes are TRBV2 and TRBJ1-2; D gene uncertain. The germline CDR1 and CDR2 sequences are SNHLY and FYNNEI. This CDR3 contains 13 residues. Trimming took 3 bases from V and 2 from J, leaving 7 bases between them. The CDR3 loop is CASSEGWNYGYTF. The CDR3 bases are TGTGCCAGCAGTGAGGGATGGAACTATGGCTACACCTTC.

This chain uses TRBV10-3 with TRBJ1-2; TRBD1 matches 12 bases. CDR3 size: 15 residues. Trimming cost V 6 bases and J 6 bases; bases outside gene matches: 8. CDR1 ENHRY and CDR2 SYGVKD come from the germline V gene. Written as DNA, the CDR3 is TGTGCCATCAGCCAAACCGGGACAGGGGGCAATGGCTACACCTTC. Translation: CAISQTGTGGNGYTF.

The chain recombines TRBV27 with TRBJ1-1, with D tentatively TRBD1 (5 bases). The CDR3 runs 13 residues. Germline V gene data show CDR1 as MNHEY and CDR2 as SMNVEV (reference sequence). Trimming stripped 7 bases from V and 11 bases from J, with 20 bases between. CDR3 DNA sequence: TGTGCCAGCACCCCCGGTGGTGGGGCAGACGCTTTCTTT. It is translated as CASTPGGGADAFF.

The rearrangement links TRBV5-1 to TRBJ2-7; 9 bases align to TRBD1. Germline V lookup: CDR1 SGHRS, CDR2 YFSETQ. V lost 5 bases and J lost 1; bases outside the gene matches: 7. CDR3 length equals 15 residues. The CDR3 reads CASRLSGTGSYEQYF. The CDR3 DNA follows: TGCGCCAGCAGGCTTTCCGGGACAGGGTCCTACGAGCAGTACTTC.

V is TRBV27 and J is TRBJ2-7; possibly TRBD1 for D (6 bases). CDR1 MNHEY and CDR2 SMNVEV come from the germline V gene (reference sequence). Trimming left V 4 bases short and J 3 bases short, with 16 bases between. The CDR3 is 15 residues long. The CDR3 loop reads CASSSPSGHLYEQYF. CDR3 coding DNA: TGTGCCAGCAGTTCCCCTTCGGGACACCTCTACGAGCAGTACTTC.

This chain links TRBV6-1 with TRBJ2-5; tentatively, D is TRBD2 (6 bases). Trimming removed 7 bases at V and 3 bases at J, with 15 bases between. Germline lookup yields CDR1 MNHNS and CDR2 SASEGT. The CDR3 length is 14 residues. In DNA form, the CDR3 reads TGTGCCAGCACTACCCTACGGGGGAAAGAGACCCAGTACTTC. This translates into CASTTLRGKETQYF.

V and J are TRBV11-3 and TRBJ2-2, with 8 bases lining up with TRBD2. CDR3 length: 17 residues. J gave up 5 bases and V 5 bases, and 13 bases lay outside the gene matches. Germline V gene lookup returns CDR1 SGHNT and CDR2 YENEEA. The CDR3 loop is CASSPAIGTSWTGELFF. Here the CDR3 DNA reads TGTGCCAGCAGCCCCGCAATCGGGACTAGTTGGACCGGGGAGCTGTTTTTT.

This clone was detected only once. The CDR3 region is CASRRVGSYEQYF. The CDR3 DNA follows: TGTGCCAGCAGACGAGTAGGTTCCTACGAGCAGTACTTC. The rearrangement joins TRBV2 to TRBJ2-7; no clear D. The CDR3 is made up of 13 amino acids. V was cut by 6 bases and J by 1 base, with 10 bases left in between. Germline loops: CDR1 SNHLY, CDR2 FYNNEI.

To note about this clone: At one end, the junction sequence differs from germline, possibly due to a read error. The chain has TRBV15 and TRBJ1-4, with TRBD1 identical over 7 bases. This CDR3 region has 12 residues. Germline V gene data show CDR1 as LNHNV and CDR2 as YYDKDF (reference sequence). CDR3 residues: CATGRGGEKLFF. DNA of the CDR3: TGTGCCACCGGCAGGGGGGGTGAAAAACTGTTTTTT.

This clone was observed once. The chain carries TRBV3-1 (or the pseudogene TRBV3-2) and TRBJ2-3; 9 positions match TRBD2. The trim removed 3 bases at V and 0 bases at J, leaving 4 bases unmatched. CDR3 length equals 16 residues. CDR1 and CDR2 (germline): LGHDT, YNNKEL (reference sequence). The CDR3 sequence: CASSHGGGDSTDTQYF. The CDR3 DNA is TGTGCCAGCAGCCACGGCGGGGGGGATAGCACAGATACGCAGTATTTT.

The chain couples TRBV28 to TRBJ1-2; TRBD1 matches at 11 bases. CDR3 length: 16 residues. Germline-derived CDR1 and CDR2 are MDHEN and SYDVKM. Trimming took 6 bases from V and 2 from J; bases not matched to a gene: 8. The CDR3 here is CASSPVGQGGNYGYTF. The CDR3 nucleotides are TGTGCCAGCAGCCCGGTGGGACAGGGGGGGAACTATGGCTACACCTTC.

V and J are TRBV10-1 and TRBJ1-4; a possible D gene is TRBD1 (6 bases). Germline V lookup: CDR1 WNHNN, CDR2 SYGVQD (reference sequence). The CDR3 covers 14 residues. Between the trimmed V and J ends, which lost 5 bases and 2 bases, there was a span of 9 bases. In DNA form, the CDR3 reads TGCGCCAGCAGTCATGACAGGACTAATGAAAAACTGTTTTTT. This sequence encodes CASSHDRTNEKLFF.